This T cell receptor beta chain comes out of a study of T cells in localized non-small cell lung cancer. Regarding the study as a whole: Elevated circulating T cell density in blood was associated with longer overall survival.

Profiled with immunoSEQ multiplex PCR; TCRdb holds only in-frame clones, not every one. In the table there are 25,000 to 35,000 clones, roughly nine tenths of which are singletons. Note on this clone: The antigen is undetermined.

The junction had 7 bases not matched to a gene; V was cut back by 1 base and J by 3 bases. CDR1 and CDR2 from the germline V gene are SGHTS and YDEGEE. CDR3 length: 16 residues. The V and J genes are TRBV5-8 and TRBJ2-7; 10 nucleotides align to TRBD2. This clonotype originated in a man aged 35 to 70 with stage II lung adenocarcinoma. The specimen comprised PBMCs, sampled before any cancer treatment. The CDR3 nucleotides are TGTGCCAGCAGCTTGTCATGGGCTAGCGGGAGCTACGAGCAGTACTTC. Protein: CASSLSWASGSYEQYF.